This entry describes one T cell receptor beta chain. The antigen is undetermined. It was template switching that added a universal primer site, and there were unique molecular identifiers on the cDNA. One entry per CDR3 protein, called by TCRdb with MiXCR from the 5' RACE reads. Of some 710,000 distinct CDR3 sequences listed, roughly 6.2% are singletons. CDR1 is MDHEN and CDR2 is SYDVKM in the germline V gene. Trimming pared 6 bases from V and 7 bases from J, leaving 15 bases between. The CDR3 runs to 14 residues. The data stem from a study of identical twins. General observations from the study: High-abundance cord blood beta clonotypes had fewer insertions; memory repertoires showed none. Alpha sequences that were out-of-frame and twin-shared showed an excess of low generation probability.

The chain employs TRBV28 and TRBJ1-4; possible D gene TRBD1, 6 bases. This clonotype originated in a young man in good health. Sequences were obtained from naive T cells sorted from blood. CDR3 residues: CASRMTGGGEKLFF. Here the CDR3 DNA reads TGTGCCAGCAGGATGACAGGCGGGGGTGAAAAACTGTTTTTT.